The following is a TCR beta chain sequence with its context. These data come from a study of control samples from healthy donors and cancer patients. Trimming removed 2 bases at V and 2 bases at J, with 12 bases between. The CDR3 totals 15 residues. Germline loops: CDR1 MNHEY, CDR2 SVGAGI. TCRdb keeps only in-frame clones here, not all; method: immunoSEQ multiplex PCR. Seen here are about 160,000 clones, roughly 95% observed once, and the top ten hold about 4%. Material: blood. The chain recombines TRBV6-5 with TRBJ1-1; D is possibly TRBD1 (5 bases). This TCR was recovered from a woman in her sixties in good health. CDR3 DNA sequence: TGTGCCAGCAGTTACCAGGGACGACCCAACACTGAAGCTTTCTTT. This gives the protein CASSYQGRPNTEAFF.